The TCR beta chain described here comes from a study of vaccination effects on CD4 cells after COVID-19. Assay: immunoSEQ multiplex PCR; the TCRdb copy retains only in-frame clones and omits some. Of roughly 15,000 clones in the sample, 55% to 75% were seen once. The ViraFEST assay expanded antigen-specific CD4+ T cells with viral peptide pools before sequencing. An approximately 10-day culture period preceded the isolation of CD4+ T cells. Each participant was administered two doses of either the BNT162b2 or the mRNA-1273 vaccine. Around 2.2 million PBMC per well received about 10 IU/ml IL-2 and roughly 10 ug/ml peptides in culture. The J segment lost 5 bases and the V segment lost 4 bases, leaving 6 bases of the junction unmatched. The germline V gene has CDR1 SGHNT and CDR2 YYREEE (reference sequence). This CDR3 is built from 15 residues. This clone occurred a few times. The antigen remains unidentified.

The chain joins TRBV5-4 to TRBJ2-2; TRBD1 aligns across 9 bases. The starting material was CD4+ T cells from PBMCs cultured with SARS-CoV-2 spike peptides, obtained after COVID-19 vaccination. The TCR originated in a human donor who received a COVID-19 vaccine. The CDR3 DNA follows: TGTGCCAGCAGCCAGACCGGGACAGGGACCGGGGAGCTGTTTTTT. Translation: CASSQTGTGTGELFF.